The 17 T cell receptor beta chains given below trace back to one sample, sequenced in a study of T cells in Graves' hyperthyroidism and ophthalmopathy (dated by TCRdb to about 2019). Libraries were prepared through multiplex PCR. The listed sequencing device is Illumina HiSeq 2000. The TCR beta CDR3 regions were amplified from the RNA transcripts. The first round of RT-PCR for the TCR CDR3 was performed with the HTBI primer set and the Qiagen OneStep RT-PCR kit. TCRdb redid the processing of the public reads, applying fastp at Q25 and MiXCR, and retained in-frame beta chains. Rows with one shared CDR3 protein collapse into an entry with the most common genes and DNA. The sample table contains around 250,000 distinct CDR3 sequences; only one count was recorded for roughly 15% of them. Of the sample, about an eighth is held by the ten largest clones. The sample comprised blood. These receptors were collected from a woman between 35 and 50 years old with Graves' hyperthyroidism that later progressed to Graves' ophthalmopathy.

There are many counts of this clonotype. In DNA, the CDR3 is TGTGCCAGCTCACTCCCGCTTCGGGCTTGGGGGGATAATGAGCAGTTCTTC. Translated: CASSLPLRAWGDNEQFF. The rearrangement links TRBV18 to TRBJ2-1; possible D gene TRBD2, 6 bases. Trimming pared 4 bases from V and 7 bases from J, leaving 23 bases between. Germline CDR1 KGHSH, CDR2 LQKENI. The CDR3 spans 17 residues.

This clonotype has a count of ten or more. The CDR3 loop is CASSPQFTDTQYF. The CDR3 DNA follows: TGTGCCAGCTCACCACAATTCACAGATACGCAGTATTTT. This chain joins TRBV18 and TRBJ2-3; the D is unclear. Germline V gene sequence: CDR1 KGHSH, CDR2 LQKENI. V lost 1 base to trimming and J lost 2 bases, with 4 bases between them. There are 13 residues in the CDR3.

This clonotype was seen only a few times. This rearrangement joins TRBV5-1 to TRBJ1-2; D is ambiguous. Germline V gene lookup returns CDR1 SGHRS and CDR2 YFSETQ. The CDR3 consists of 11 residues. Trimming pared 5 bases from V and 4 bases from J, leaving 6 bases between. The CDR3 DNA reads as TGCGCCAGCAGTTCCCCCTATGGCTACACCTTC. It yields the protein CASSSPYGYTF.

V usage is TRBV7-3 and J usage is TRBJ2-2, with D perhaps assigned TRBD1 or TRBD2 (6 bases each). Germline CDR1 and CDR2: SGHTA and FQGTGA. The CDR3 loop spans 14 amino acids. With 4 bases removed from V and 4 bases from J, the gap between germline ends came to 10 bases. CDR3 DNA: TGTGCCAGCAGCTGGAGGGGGGCCACCGGGGAGCTGTTTTTT. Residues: CASSWRGATGELFF.

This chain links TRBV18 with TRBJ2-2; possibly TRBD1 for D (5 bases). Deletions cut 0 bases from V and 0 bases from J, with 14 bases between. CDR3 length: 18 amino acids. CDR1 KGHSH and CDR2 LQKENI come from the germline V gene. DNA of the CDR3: TGTGCCAGCTCACCACCGTCGACAGTCTCCCCGAACACCGGGGAGCTGTTTTTT. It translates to CASSPPSTVSPNTGELFF.

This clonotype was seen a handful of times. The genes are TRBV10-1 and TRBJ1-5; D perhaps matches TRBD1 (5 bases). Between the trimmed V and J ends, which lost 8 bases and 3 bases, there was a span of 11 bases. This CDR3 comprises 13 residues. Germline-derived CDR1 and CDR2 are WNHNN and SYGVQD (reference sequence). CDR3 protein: CASESGSNQPQHF. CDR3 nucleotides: TGCGCCAGCGAGTCAGGGTCCAATCAGCCCCAGCATTTT.

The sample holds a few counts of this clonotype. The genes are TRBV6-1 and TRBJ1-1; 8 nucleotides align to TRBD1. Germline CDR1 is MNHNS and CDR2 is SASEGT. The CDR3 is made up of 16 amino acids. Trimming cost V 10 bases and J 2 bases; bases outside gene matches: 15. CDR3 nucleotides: TGTGCCACATCAGTCACCGGGACAGGCTATAACACTGAAGCTTTCTTT. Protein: CATSVTGTGYNTEAFF.

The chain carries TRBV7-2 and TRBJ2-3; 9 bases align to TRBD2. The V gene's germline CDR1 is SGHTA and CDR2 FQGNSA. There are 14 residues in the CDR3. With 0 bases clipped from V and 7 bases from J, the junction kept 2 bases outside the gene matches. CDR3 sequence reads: CASSLASGSNTQYF. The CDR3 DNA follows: TGTGCCAGCAGCTTAGCTAGCGGGAGTAATACGCAGTATTTT.

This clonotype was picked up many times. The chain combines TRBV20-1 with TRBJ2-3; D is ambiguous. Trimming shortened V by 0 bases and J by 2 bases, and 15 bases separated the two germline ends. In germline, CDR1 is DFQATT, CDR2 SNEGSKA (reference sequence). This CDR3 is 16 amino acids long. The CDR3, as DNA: TGCAGTGCTAGAGATTTGGATAAAATGTTCACAGATACGCAGTATTTT. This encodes CSARDLDKMFTDTQYF.

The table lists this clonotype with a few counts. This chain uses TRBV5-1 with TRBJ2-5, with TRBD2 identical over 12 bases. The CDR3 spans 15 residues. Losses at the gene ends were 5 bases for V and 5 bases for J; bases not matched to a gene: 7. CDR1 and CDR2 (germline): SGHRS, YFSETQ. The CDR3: CASRLAGGVGETQYF. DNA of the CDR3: TGCGCCAGCAGACTAGCGGGAGGTGTCGGGGAGACCCAGTACTTC.

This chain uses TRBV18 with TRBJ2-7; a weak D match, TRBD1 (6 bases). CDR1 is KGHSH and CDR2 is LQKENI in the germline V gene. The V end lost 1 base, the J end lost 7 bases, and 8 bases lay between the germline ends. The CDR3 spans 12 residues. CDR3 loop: CASSPRGTEQYF. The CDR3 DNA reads TGTGCCAGCTCACCACGGGGGACAGAGCAGTACTTC. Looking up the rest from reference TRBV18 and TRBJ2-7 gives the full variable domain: NAGVMQNPRHLVRRRGQEARLRCSPMKGHSHVYWYRQLPEEGLKFMVYLQKENIIDESGMPKERFSAEFPKEGPSILRIQQVVRGDSAAYFCASSPRGTEQYFGPGTRLTVT.

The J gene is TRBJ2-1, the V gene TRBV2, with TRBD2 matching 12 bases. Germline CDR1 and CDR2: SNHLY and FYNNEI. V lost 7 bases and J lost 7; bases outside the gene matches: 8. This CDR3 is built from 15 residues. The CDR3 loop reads CASKQTSGRGNEQFF. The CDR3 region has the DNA TGTGCCAGCAAACAGACTAGCGGGAGAGGAAATGAGCAGTTCTTC. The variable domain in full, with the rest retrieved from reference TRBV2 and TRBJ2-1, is EPEVTQTPSHQVTQMGQEVILRCVPISNHLYFYWYRQILGQKVEFLVSFYNNEISEKSEIFDDQFSVERPDGSNFTLKIRSTKLEDSAMYFCASKQTSGRGNEQFFGPGTRLTVL.

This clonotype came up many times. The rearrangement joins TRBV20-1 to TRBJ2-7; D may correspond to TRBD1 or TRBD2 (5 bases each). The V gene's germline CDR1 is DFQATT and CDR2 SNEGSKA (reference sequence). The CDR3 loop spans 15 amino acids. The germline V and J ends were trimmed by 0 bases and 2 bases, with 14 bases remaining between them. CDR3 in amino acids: CSARESGAPAYEQYF. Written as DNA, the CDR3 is TGCAGTGCTAGAGAGTCCGGGGCTCCTGCCTACGAGCAGTACTTC.

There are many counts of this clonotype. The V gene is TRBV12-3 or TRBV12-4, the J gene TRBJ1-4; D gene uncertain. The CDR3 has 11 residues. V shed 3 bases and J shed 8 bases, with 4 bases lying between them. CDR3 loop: CASSFGEKLFF. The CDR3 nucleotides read TGTGCCAGCAGTTTTGGCGAAAAACTGTTTTTT.

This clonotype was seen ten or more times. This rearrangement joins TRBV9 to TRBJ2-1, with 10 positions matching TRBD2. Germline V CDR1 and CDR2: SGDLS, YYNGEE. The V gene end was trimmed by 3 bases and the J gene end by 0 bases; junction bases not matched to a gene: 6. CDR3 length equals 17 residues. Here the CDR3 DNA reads TGTGCCAGCAGCGGATCACTAGCGGGGAGCTCCTACAATGAGCAGTTCTTC. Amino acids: CASSGSLAGSSYNEQFF.

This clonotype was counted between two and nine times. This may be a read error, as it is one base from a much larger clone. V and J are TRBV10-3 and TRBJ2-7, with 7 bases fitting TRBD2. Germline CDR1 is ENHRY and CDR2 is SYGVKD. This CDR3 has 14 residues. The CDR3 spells CAISPGLVGDERYF. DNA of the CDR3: TGTGCCATCAGCCCCGGACTAGTTGGAGACGAGCGGTACTTC.

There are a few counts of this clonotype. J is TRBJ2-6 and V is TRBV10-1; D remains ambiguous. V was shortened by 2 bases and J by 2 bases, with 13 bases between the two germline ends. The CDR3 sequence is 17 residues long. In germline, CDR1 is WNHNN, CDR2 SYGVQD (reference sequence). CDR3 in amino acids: CASSETTDTAGANVLTF. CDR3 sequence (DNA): TGCGCCAGCAGTGAGACCACCGACACTGCTGGGGCCAACGTCCTGACTTTC.